This T cell receptor (beta chain) was observed in a study of human T cells and chemical hapten exposure. Overall study context: Slight differences in pooled library volume were the main source of varying TCR yields across samples.

The time point was: healthy volunteer bleed at 2 weeks. Unseparated into fractions, whole blood served as the source from which total RNA was extracted. This CDR3 contains 15 residues. From germline, CDR1 is MNHEY and CDR2 SVGEGT. Trimming shortened V by 0 bases and J by 4 bases, and 12 bases separated the two germline ends. It was the library that attached unique molecular identifiers to individual cDNA molecules. From the RACE reads, TCRdb called clonotypes with MiXCR, one entry per CDR3 protein. The repertoire includes approximately 97,000 distinct CDR3 sequences, about 8.7% of them detected once, and about 3% sits in the top ten.

The V gene is TRBV6-2 or TRBV6-3, the J gene TRBJ1-2; D possibly corresponds to TRBD1 (5 bases). The sequenced material came from whole blood. The clonotype comes from a female donor in good health. Some clones in this sample may be carry-over from other donors' samples. CDR3 in amino acids: CASSYSPGKAYGYTF. The CDR3 DNA is TGTGCCAGCAGTTACTCGCCAGGGAAAGCCTATGGCTACACCTTC.